The 13 T cell receptor beta chains listed next were all sequenced from one sample in a study of cytomegalovirus exposure and HLA in healthy donors. A multiplex PCR was run with 60 Vbeta primers and 13 Jbeta primers. Clones were read by immunoSEQ multiplex PCR, and TCRdb kept only the in-frame ones, dropping some. The sample comprises over 150,000 clones, 80% of which are singletons, and roughly 5.9% rests with the top ten. The sequencing input was PBMCs. These receptor sequences come from a woman between 40 and 50 years old in good health and CMV-seropositive.

The rearrangement joins TRBV7-8 to TRBJ1-2; no reliable D call. Deletions cut 5 bases from V and 4 bases from J, with 11 bases between. Germline-derived CDR1 and CDR2 are SGHVS and FQNEAQ. CDR3 length: 13 residues. The CDR3: CASSLRQGYGYTF. DNA for the CDR3: TGTGCCAGCAGCCTAAGACAAGGCTATGGCTACACCTTC.

The chain is built from TRBV10-1 and TRBJ2-1; no clear D. Germline loops: CDR1 WNHNN, CDR2 SYGVQD (reference sequence). V lost 0 bases to trimming and J lost 8 bases, with 11 bases between them. The CDR3 is made up of 14 amino acids. The CDR3 DNA reads TGCGCCAGCAGTGAGTCGTTAGGCGGCTATGAGCAGTTCTTC. It specifies CASSESLGGYEQFF.

The chain is built from TRBV2 and TRBJ1-5; the match to TRBD1 covers 8 bases. This CDR3 region has 17 residues. Per the germline V gene, CDR1 is SNHLY and CDR2 is FYNNEI. V shed 7 bases and J 0 bases; nucleotides not matched to a gene: 11. The CDR3: CASNRAGGTNSNQPQHF. The CDR3 bases are TGTGCCAGCAACCGGGCAGGGGGCACCAATAGCAATCAGCCCCAGCATTTT.

The chain combines TRBV11-2 with TRBJ2-7; D is possibly TRBD2 (6 bases). The CDR3 is made up of 15 amino acids. V was trimmed by 5 bases and J by 6 bases, leaving 20 bases between them. Looked up from germline, CDR1 is SGHAT and CDR2 is FQNNGV. DNA of the CDR3: TGTGCCAGCAGCCCCCCCGGGACGGGGGAACTCGAGCAGTACTTC. It codes for CASSPPGTGELEQYF.

This clone was seen only once. The chain joins TRBV30 to TRBJ2-1; 7 bases are shared with TRBD1. The germline gives CDR1 GTSNPN, CDR2 SVGIG (reference sequence). After removal of 5 bases from V and 4 bases from J, the junction contained 8 bases not matched to a gene. The CDR3 is 14 amino acids. The CDR3 here is CAWGGQWGYNEQFF. The CDR3 bases are TGTGCCTGGGGGGGACAGTGGGGATACAATGAGCAGTTCTTC.

The V gene is TRBV6-1, the J gene TRBJ1-5; tentative D call: TRBD1 (5 bases). The CDR3 has 14 residues. Per germline, CDR1 MNHNS and CDR2 SASEGT. V lost 1 base, J lost 9 bases, and 13 bases lay in between. The CDR3 sequence: CASSEGREFAPQHF. CDR3 in DNA: TGTGCCAGCAGTGAAGGCAGGGAATTCGCGCCCCAGCATTTT.

The genes are TRBV6-1 and TRBJ1-2; D gene unclear. V was pared by 4 bases and J by 4 bases, with 10 bases between. The length of the CDR3 is 13 residues. The germline V gene has CDR1 MNHNS and CDR2 SASEGT. The CDR3 region is CASSALLSYGYTF. The CDR3 DNA reads TGTGCCAGCAGTGCTTTACTATCCTATGGCTACACCTTC.

This clone was recorded a few times. DNA for the CDR3: TGCAGCGTTGAAGTCCAGGGGTCGCAGTACTTC. Its protein is CSVEVQGSQYF. The V gene is TRBV29-1, the J gene TRBJ2-5, with D possibly TRBD1 on 6 matching bases. The CDR3 is 11 amino acids. The germline V gene has CDR1 SQVTM and CDR2 ANQGSEA. The V gene lost 1 base and the J gene lost 11 bases, with 11 bases spanning the gap.

This clone appeared once. The chain joins TRBV30 to TRBJ1-1; D remains unclear. CDR1 is GTSNPN, CDR2 SVGIG, per germline (reference sequence). This CDR3 is 13 amino acids long. Trimming stripped 4 bases from V and 5 bases from J, with 14 bases between. The CDR3, as DNA: TGTGCCTGGAAGCAGGAATACGGTACTGAAGCTTTCTTT. Translation: CAWKQEYGTEAFF. Full variable domain (missing parts from reference TRBV30 and TRBJ1-1): SQTIHQWPATLVQPVGSPLSLECTVEGTSNPNLYWYRQAAGRGLQLLFYSVGIGQISSEVPQNLSASRPQDRQFILSSKKLLLSDSGFYLCAWKQEYGTEAFFGQGTRLTVV.

This chain joins TRBV7-9 and TRBJ2-1; D is uncertain. V was cut by 8 bases and J by 3 bases, with 8 bases left in between. This CDR3 spans 12 amino acids. Germline CDR1 and CDR2: SEHNR and FQNEAQ (reference sequence). The CDR3 reads CASHSLYNEQFF. For the CDR3, the DNA is TGTGCCAGCCACAGCCTCTACAATGAGCAGTTCTTC. The variable domain in full, completed from reference TRBV7-9 and TRBJ2-1, reads DTGVSQNPRHKITKRGQNVTFRCDPISEHNRLYWYRQTLGQGPEFLTYFQNEAQLEKSRLLSDRFSAERPKGSFSTLEIQRTEQGDSAMYLCASHSLYNEQFFGPGTRLTVL.

This sequence joins TRBV10-2 and TRBJ2-5; 11 bases line up with TRBD2. The CDR3 is made up of 17 amino acids. The V gene end was trimmed by 2 bases and the J gene end by 0 bases; junction bases not matched to a gene: 5. Germline V gene lookup returns CDR1 WSHSY and CDR2 SAAADI. The DNA of the CDR3 is TGCGCCAGCAGTGAGGCACTAGCGGGAGCTAACCAAGAGACCCAGTACTTC. Translated, it gives CASSEALAGANQETQYF.

This rearrangement joins TRBV10-3 to TRBJ2-3; 11 bases are shared with TRBD1. Trimming cost V 7 bases and J 4 bases; bases outside gene matches: 7. The CDR3 spans 15 residues. The V gene's germline CDR1 is ENHRY and CDR2 SYGVKD. CDR3 amino acids: CAIKPDRGQSDTQYF. CDR3 bases: TGTGCCATCAAACCGGACAGGGGGCAGTCAGATACGCAGTATTTT.

The rearrangement uses TRBV7-2 and TRBJ2-1, with 10 bases identical to TRBD2. V was pared by 1 base and J by 8 bases, with 11 bases of the junction left unmatched. Looked up from germline, CDR1 is SGHTA and CDR2 is FQGNSA. The CDR3 is 17 residues long. CDR3 amino acids: CASSLDFSASGRDEQFF. The CDR3 DNA is TGTGCCAGCAGCTTAGACTTCTCGGCTAGCGGGAGAGATGAGCAGTTCTTC.